Presented here are 11 T cell receptor beta chains from one specimen sequenced in a study of T cells after yellow fever vaccination (dated by TCRdb to about 2019). Receptors were amplified or captured by 5' RACE. Data came from an Illumina NovaSeq 6000. The public reads were run again by TCRdb, first through fastp at Q25 and then through MiXCR, and only productive beta chains were kept. Duplicate CDR3 protein sequences are folded into a single record with the most common DNA and genes. The sample table lists 150,000 to 200,000 distinct CDR3 sequences, approximately 9.7% of them with a count of one. The top ten clonotypes cover roughly 36% of the sample. The sample's treatment or condition label, decoded: live attenuated yellow fever vaccine strain. The sample here was CD8+ T cells sorted from PBMCs, taken 45 days after the yellow fever booster vaccination. All receptors derive from a man between 18 and 29 years old who received the YFV17D yellow fever vaccine.

This chain connects TRBV15 to TRBJ1-4; D call uncertain. V dropped 5 bases and J dropped 13 bases, with 17 bases sitting between them. Looked up from germline, CDR1 is LNHNV and CDR2 is YYDKDF (reference sequence). CDR3 length equals 13 residues. CDR3 coding DNA: TGTGCCACCAGCCGCGACATCTCCTTTGGACTGTTTTTT. Protein: CATSRDISFGLFF.

The rearrangement joins TRBV7-3 to TRBJ2-7, with 8 bases lining up with TRBD1. Germline V gene lookup returns CDR1 SGHTA and CDR2 FQGTGA. With 5 bases clipped from V and 2 bases from J, the junction kept 5 bases outside the gene matches. The CDR3 totals 14 residues. The CDR3 sequence is CASSPDRVPYEQYF. Written as DNA, the CDR3 is TGTGCCAGCAGCCCGGACAGGGTCCCCTACGAGCAGTACTTC.

In its sample, this clonotype was seen a few times. CDR3 residues: CASGLVQGADTQYF. The CDR3 nucleotides are TGTGCTAGTGGTTTGGTACAGGGGGCAGATACGCAGTATTTT. V usage is TRBV12-5 and J usage is TRBJ2-3; 8 bases agree with TRBD1. V shed 0 bases and J 4 bases; nucleotides not matched to a gene: 0. This CDR3 spans 14 amino acids. Germline V gene sequence: CDR1 LGHNT, CDR2 FRNRAP.

In this sample, this clonotype turned up a few times. The V and J genes are TRBV6-2 or TRBV6-3 and TRBJ2-7; D is undetermined. V lost 3 bases, J lost 0 bases, and 3 bases lay in between. CDR3 length equals 12 residues. Germline-derived CDR1 and CDR2 are MNHEY and SVGEGT. This chain's CDR3 is CASSYTSYEQYV. DNA of the CDR3: TGTGCCAGCAGTTATACCTCCTACGAGCAGTACGTC.

This clonotype appeared a few times. V and J are TRBV12-3 or TRBV12-4 and TRBJ2-2, with TRBD1 matching 7 bases. CDR3 length: 16 residues. The junction had 7 bases not matched to a gene; V was cut back by 5 bases and J by 1 base. CDR3 in DNA: TGTGCCAGCAGTGAACAGGGGAAAGGGAACACCGGGGAGCTGTTTTTT. This encodes CASSEQGKGNTGELFF.

This clonotype has only a few counts. The chain employs TRBV20-1 and TRBJ2-1; D is tentatively TRBD1 or TRBD2 (5 bases each). Germline CDR1 is DFQATT and CDR2 is SNEGSKA (reference sequence). The CDR3 sequence is 14 residues long. The V end was cut by 0 bases, the J end by 4 bases, with 10 bases between. The CDR3 reads CSARERGVYNEQFF. CDR3 sequence (DNA): TGCAGTGCTAGAGAGAGAGGGGTTTACAATGAGCAGTTCTTC.

This clonotype was counted between two and nine times. The chain links TRBV12-3 or TRBV12-4 to TRBJ2-5; 8 bases agree with TRBD2. Losses at the gene ends were 3 bases for V and 5 bases for J; bases not matched to a gene: 8. The CDR3 runs to 15 residues. CDR3 in amino acids: CASSFAQRGMETQYF. CDR3 DNA sequence: TGTGCCAGCAGTTTTGCCCAGCGGGGGATGGAGACCCAGTACTTC.

This chain uses TRBV18 with TRBJ2-3; TRBD1 aligns across 9 bases. This CDR3 contains 16 residues. The germline V gene has CDR1 KGHSH and CDR2 LQKENI. V was clipped by 3 bases and J by 6 bases; unmatched bases: 10. This CDR3 reads CASSPWTGVERDTQYF. The CDR3, as DNA: TGTGCCAGCTCACCCTGGACAGGGGTGGAGAGGGATACGCAGTATTTT.

This clonotype was counted at least ten times. The chain links TRBV9 to TRBJ2-3, with 9 positions matching TRBD1. Germline CDR1 is SGDLS and CDR2 is YYNGEE. The V gene end was trimmed by 5 bases and the J gene end by 5 bases; junction bases not matched to a gene: 15. The CDR3 contains 17 residues. CDR3 protein: CASSSPIQGAVEDTQYF. The DNA for the CDR3 is TGTGCCAGCAGTTCCCCGATACAGGGGGCGGTTGAAGATACGCAGTATTTT.

A few counts support this clonotype. This chain uses TRBV5-1 with TRBJ2-1; TRBD1 aligns across 8 bases. This CDR3 is built from 17 residues. Germline V gene sequence: CDR1 SGHRS, CDR2 YFSETQ. The junction had 16 bases not matched to a gene; V was cut back by 4 bases and J by 7 bases. The CDR3 nucleotides read TGCGCCAGCAGCGCAATTCCGGGACAGGAAATTATGAATGAGCAGTTCTTC. Residues: CASSAIPGQEIMNEQFF. Using reference TRBV5-1 and TRBJ2-1 for the parts outside the CDR3, the full variable domain is KAGVTQTPRYLIKTRGQQVTLSCSPISGHRSVSWYQQTPGQGLQFLFEYFSETQRNKGNFPGRFSGRQFSNSRSEMNVSTLELGDSALYLCASSAIPGQEIMNEQFFGPGTRLTVL.

The chain is built from TRBV12-5 and TRBJ2-2, with D possibly matching TRBD2 (5 bases). CDR1 is LGHNT and CDR2 is FRNRAP in the germline V gene. V lost 6 bases to trimming and J lost 1 base, with 18 bases between them. This CDR3 comprises 17 residues. The CDR3: CASGRTGLEWNTGELFF. The CDR3 region has the DNA TGTGCTAGTGGCCGGACTGGTTTAGAATGGAACACCGGGGAGCTGTTTTTT.